This T cell receptor beta chain was recorded in a study of PD-L1 blockade in urothelial cancer. Study details: Blood analysis took place 3 weeks (second dose) and 6 weeks after treatment start. T cells numbered a median of about 150,000 in the blood samples. Overall study results and limits: Below-median blood TCR clonality before treatment forecast better survival. Durable benefit was linked to greater 3-week expansion of tumor-associated blood clones.

On this clone: The antigen remains unidentified.

Time point here: pretreatment peripheral blood. Measured with immunoSEQ multiplex PCR; TCRdb has only the in-frame clones, and not every one. The sample records tens of thousands of clones, roughly 84% being singletons. This receptor was taken from a woman aged 65 to 85 with urothelial cancer. The sample here was PBMCs, taken around atezolizumab (anti-PD-L1) treatment.

The CDR3 region has the DNA TGTGCCAGCAGCCAAGCCAGGACAGGGTACGCAGATACGCAGTATTTT. The encoded protein is CASSQARTGYADTQYF. This sequence joins TRBV4-2 and TRBJ2-3; 8 positions match TRBD1. CDR1 is LGHNA, CDR2 YNFKEQ, per germline. V shed 1 base, J shed 4 bases, and the junction held 7 bases outside the gene matches. The length of the CDR3 is 16 residues.